This T cell receptor beta chain was recorded in a study of monozygotic twins with cystic fibrosis. Method: immunoSEQ multiplex PCR; TCRdb's copy keeps in-frame clones and lacks some. The table records over 30,000 clones, approximately 72% of them present only once. Overall study results and limits: J usage was most co-twin-similar in 8 of 16 pairs, V in 13. Monozygotic CF twins shared more identical nucleotide clonotypes than unrelated patients. Low clonality (median roughly 0.0087) suggested a mostly naive repertoire.

The length of the CDR3 is 17 residues. A word on this clone: What it binds is not known.

The chain employs TRBV7-5 and TRBJ2-1; no DNA check was done on the table's D call, TRBD2. TRBV7-5 is listed as a pseudogene. The receptor's source is a girl between 10 and 17 years old with cystic fibrosis. The sequenced sample consisted of blood. The CDR3 coding sequence is TGTGCCAGAAGCCCTCCCACAGCGGGAGGGACGGGGGGTGAGCAGTTCTTC. Encoded protein: CARSPPTAGGTGGEQFF.